This is a list of T cell receptor beta chains from one sample in a study of T cell responses to AZD1222 COVID-19 vaccine. Data came from immunoSEQ multiplex PCR; TCRdb stores just in-frame clones and leaves some out. The profile covers about 120,000 clones, with roughly 92% appearing a single time and about 7.8% taken by the ten largest. Sample: peripheral blood, taken on day 0 of AZD1222 vaccination. Receptors were obtained from an adult in good health. Both conserved end residues are part of each CDR3. Each record gives: V gene, D gene, J gene, clone size, CDR3 DNA, CDR3 protein. D genes are given only for firm matches. Clone sizes are given selectively: once, few, many, or a class where the clone is expanded.

V: TRBV19
D: -
J: TRBJ1-3
size: -
DNA: TGTGCCAGTAGTATTACTACAGGCGGCGGAAACACCATATATTTT
CDR3: CASSITTGGGNTIYF

V: TRBV27
D: TRBD2
J: TRBJ2-7
size: -
DNA: TGTGCCAGCAGTTTAGGGGCTGTGGGGAGGGGATACGAGCAGTACTTC
CDR3: CASSLGAVGRGYEQYF

V: TRBV5-1
D: -
J: TRBJ2-4
size: -
DNA: TGCGCCAGCAGCTTGGGAGAGGGCTTGTCCAAAAACATTCAGTACTTC
CDR3: CASSLGEGLSKNIQYF

V: TRBV7-6
D: TRBD1
J: TRBJ1-4
size: -
DNA: TGTGCCAGCAGCTTAGAAGGACAGGCTAATGAAAAACTGTTTTTT
CDR3: CASSLEGQANEKLFF

V: TRBV5-1
D: -
J: TRBJ1-5
size: -
DNA: TGCGCCAGCAGCCTGGAGGGTGTCTGGGATCAGCCCCAGCATTTT
CDR3: CASSLEGVWDQPQHF

V: TRBV24-1
D: TRBD2
J: TRBJ2-1
size: -
DNA: TGTGCCACCAGTGATTTTGGGACTACGAGTTACAATGAGCAGTTCTTC
CDR3: CATSDFGTTSYNEQFF

V: TRBV6-5
D: -
J: TRBJ1-1
size: -
DNA: TGTGCCAGCAGTTCCGGGGACACTGAAGCTTTCTTT
CDR3: CASSSGDTEAFF

V: TRBV7-9
D: -
J: TRBJ1-2
size: -
DNA: TGTGCCAGCAGCTTAGCAGGGCGGTATGGCTACACCTTC
CDR3: CASSLAGRYGYTF

V: TRBV12-3/TRBV12-4
D: TRBD1
J: TRBJ2-7
size: once
DNA: TGTGCCAGCACAAGACAGGGCCCCTACGAGCAGTACTTC
CDR3: CASTRQGPYEQYF

V: TRBV18
D: TRBD1
J: TRBJ1-1
size: -
DNA: TGTGCCAGCTCCCCCAGGGGGGGTAAGGGTGGCGCTGAAGCTTTCTTT
CDR3: CASSPRGGKGGAEAFF

V: TRBV28
D: -
J: TRBJ1-3
size: once
DNA: TGTGCCAGCAGTTTTCTAGGGGGAAGTGGAAACACCATATATTTT
CDR3: CASSFLGGSGNTIYF

V: TRBV19
D: -
J: TRBJ1-6
size: -
DNA: TGTGCCAGTAGTCCCACAGACAGGATTAATTCACCCCTCCACTTT
CDR3: CASSPTDRINSPLHF

V: TRBV9
D: -
J: TRBJ2-1
size: -
DNA: TGTGCCAGCAGCCCCAAGGGGGGGAGCCATGAGCAGTTCTTC
CDR3: CASSPKGGSHEQFF

V: TRBV11-2
D: TRBD1
J: TRBJ1-2
size: once
DNA: TGTGCCAGCAGCCCACTCACAGGGGAGAGTAACTATGGCTACACCTTC
CDR3: CASSPLTGESNYGYTF

V: TRBV9
D: TRBD1
J: TRBJ1-2
size: -
DNA: TGTGCCAGCAGGAGAACAGGGGGCAACTATGGCTACACCTTC
CDR3: CASRRTGGNYGYTF

V: TRBV5-1
D: TRBD1
J: TRBJ1-4
size: -
DNA: TGCGCCAGCAGCATCACAGGGGTCAAAAATGAAAAACTGTTTTTT
CDR3: CASSITGVKNEKLFF

V: TRBV27
D: -
J: TRBJ1-6
size: -
DNA: TGTGCCAGCAGTGGGGGAGAAAAGCCTTATAATTCACCCCTCCACTTT
CDR3: CASSGGEKPYNSPLHF

V: TRBV6-1
D: -
J: TRBJ1-1
size: -
DNA: TGTGCCAGCAGTGAGTCCGTGAACACTGAAGCTTTCTTT
CDR3: CASSESVNTEAFF

V: TRBV18
D: -
J: TRBJ1-4
size: -
DNA: TGTGCCAGCTCACCTCGAACTTTAGGGGAAAAACTGTTTTTT
CDR3: CASSPRTLGEKLFF

V: TRBV7-6
D: -
J: TRBJ2-5
size: -
DNA: TGTGCCAGCAGTCTAATCAGGGTCGGGGCGCGGGAGACCCAGTACTTC
CDR3: CASSLIRVGARETQYF

V: TRBV2
D: -
J: TRBJ1-3
size: -
DNA: TGTGCCAGCAGAGGCCCTGCAGGAAACACCATATATTTT
CDR3: CASRGPAGNTIYF

V: TRBV27
D: TRBD1
J: TRBJ1-5
size: -
DNA: TGTGCCAGCAGTTTAGGGACAGGGTTTGACAATCAGCCCCAGCATTTT
CDR3: CASSLGTGFDNQPQHF

V: TRBV6-5
D: TRBD2
J: TRBJ2-7
size: -
DNA: TGTGCCAGCAGTTCCCGGGAGGGGGCCTACGAGCAGTACTTC
CDR3: CASSSREGAYEQYF

V: TRBV30
D: TRBD1
J: TRBJ2-7
size: -
DNA: TGTGCCTACCGACAGGGTCTCGAGCAGTACTTC
CDR3: CAYRQGLEQYF

V: TRBV16
D: TRBD1
J: TRBJ1-5
size: -
DNA: TGTGCCAGCAGCCCGGGACAGGGCAATCAGCCCCAGCATTTT
CDR3: CASSPGQGNQPQHF

V: TRBV3-1/TRBV3-2
D: -
J: TRBJ2-7
size: -
DNA: TGTGCCAGCAGCCAAGTGGTGGGGGCCAGATACGAGCAGTACTTC
CDR3: CASSQVVGARYEQYF

V: TRBV18
D: TRBD1
J: TRBJ1-6
size: -
DNA: TGTGCCAGCTCACCTCAGGGACAGGGTTCACCCCTCCACTTT
CDR3: CASSPQGQGSPLHF